This T cell receptor beta chain is drawn from a study of blood T cell repertoires in COVID-19 (TCRdb year 2020). For context, the study as a whole: Samples from collaborators originated in the United States, Italy and Spain and spanned both the acute and convalescent phases of COVID-19. The repertoires were released in a freely available public database meant as a resource for research on the immune response to SARS-CoV-2. Samples were obtained from the ongoing ImmuneRACE study (first 160 participants) and from 1,254 subjects provided by 6 global collaborators. The prospective study material was composed of cDNA or gDNA derived from T cells, B-cell-depleted T cells, or PBMCs. Where HLA class I and class II types were available, the types were taken from metadata supplied by the sample provider, not from assay-based typing. Sample metadata almost always included a de-identified subject ID, COVID-19 status, age in years and sex. Subjects who had been exposed to COVID-19, were actively infected with it, or had recovered from it provided the deeply sampled blood TCRbeta repertoires that made up the dataset. Overall results and qualifications from the work: Clinical and demographic metadata were provided uncurated, with the amount varying by source and participant.

As regards this clone: The target of this receptor is not known. Base-call qualities are not available, and no considerably larger clone is one nucleotide away.

The CDR3 sequence holds 16 residues, the cysteine and phenylalanine included. CDR3 DNA is the only sequence kept; it has 48 bases, read in frame from the first base. The germline V gene gives CDR1 as SGHDT and CDR2 as YYEEEE. Between the V and J ends, shortened by 1 base and 1 base respectively, the junction contains 13 bases. Collaborating institutions collected whole blood in K2EDTA tubes following their own protocols. For TCRbeta analysis, collaborators shipped samples as frozen whole blood, isolated PBMCs, or DNA extracted from either of those sample types. The immunoSEQ Assay, a bias-controlled multiplex PCR, was used to amplify TCRbeta CDR3 regions from genomic DNA. As for how the authors treated the data: Within the assay, amplification of reference gene primers was used to estimate how many nucleated cells each sample contained. To quantify the absolute abundance of each unique TCRbeta CDR3 rearrangement, sequence reads were collapsed and filtered. For each sample, productive Simpson clonality was calculated as the square root of Simpson's diversity index across productive rearrangements. TCRdb retrieved this table from immuneACCESS and kept in-frame rearrangements only. Not all clones are present; in checked studies, unresolved V genes account for under half, and no reason is known for the remainder. V and J calls and clone size are copied from that table; D and trimming were computed from the DNA. A total of about 190,000 clones appear in this sample, roughly nine tenths of them only once. Together, the top ten hold about 2% of the sample.

The chain couples TRBV5-6 to TRBJ2-3; a tentative D call is TRBD1 (5 bases match). The source is an older man with active or convalescent COVID-19. The sequencing sample was made of peripheral blood. The nucleotides are TGTGCCAGCAGCTTGTACTTCTTAGGGGGCACAGATACGCAGTATTTT. Its coded protein is CASSLYFLGGTDTQYF.